Reported below is one T cell receptor beta chain. Per the original data handling: From reference gene primer amplification, estimates of nucleated cell counts were derived. Sequencing was performed with immunoSEQ multiplex PCR; in TCRdb, only in-frame clones are kept and a portion is missing. The DNA gave D and trimming, while V, J and clone size come from that table. The sample lists about 250,000 clones, approximately 86% occurring once. These data come from a study of blood T cell repertoires in COVID-19. Study-level information: Both acute and convalescent COVID-19 samples were obtained from the United States, Italy and Spain. T cells, B-cell-depleted T cells, or PBMCs provided the cDNA or gDNA that served as material.

The CDR3 covers 14 residues. The trim removed 5 bases at V and 5 bases at J, leaving 7 bases unmatched. Germline-derived CDR1 and CDR2 are SGHTA and FQGNSA. Sequencing was carried out using peripheral blood. The V call is TRBV7-2, the J call TRBJ2-5; TRBD2 aligns across 8 bases. The source is a woman between 55 and 75 years old who had recovered from COVID-19. CDR3 sequence: CASSPTSVGETQYF. The DNA for the CDR3 is TGTGCCAGCAGCCCGACTAGCGTAGGCGAGACCCAGTACTTC.